A selection of T cell receptor beta chains follows, all from one sample in a study of blood T cell repertoires in COVID-19. Sequencing was performed with immunoSEQ multiplex PCR; in TCRdb, only in-frame clones are kept and a portion is missing. The sample lists some 390,000 clones; 89% were seen once. The sample consisted of PBMCs or T cells enriched from blood (not recorded which). The receptors here all came from a woman younger than 45 who had recovered from COVID-19. Both conserved end residues are part of each CDR3. D genes are given only for firm matches. Some rows have no size entry. The others give once, few or many, or a class for an expanded clone.

d_call cdr3_length clone_size j_call v_call cdr3_aa cdr3_nt
TRBD1 14 NA TRBJ1-5 TRBV9 CASSPDRGNQPQHF TGTGCCAGCAGCCCGGACAGGGGAAATCAGCCCCAGCATTTT
NA 14 NA TRBJ2-7 TRBV7-2 CASSLDWGTYEQYF TGTGCCAGCAGCTTAGACTGGGGCACCTACGAGCAGTACTTC
NA 12 once TRBJ2-1 TRBV10-3 CAIGTGSHEQFF TGTGCCATCGGCACAGGGTCCCATGAGCAGTTCTTC
NA 14 NA TRBJ1-1 TRBV6-5 CASRRYRENTEAFF TGTGCCAGCCGTCGGTACAGGGAAAACACTGAAGCTTTCTTT
NA 17 NA TRBJ1-3 TRBV9 CASSDNRHSSAGNTIYF TGTGCCAGCAGTGATAACAGGCATTCGTCTGCTGGAAACACCATATATTTT
NA 13 NA TRBJ2-1 TRBV30 CAWGQGGFNEQFF TGTGCCTGGGGACAGGGAGGGTTCAATGAGCAGTTCTTC
NA 15 NA TRBJ1-1 TRBV25-1 CASSEYAGPGTEAFF TGTGCCAGCAGTGAATATGCGGGCCCGGGGACTGAAGCTTTCTTT
NA 13 NA TRBJ2-7 TRBV10-1 CASSFSNLIFVPF TGCGCCAGCAGTTTCTCGAACCTAATCTTCGTCCCCTTC
TRBD2 17 few TRBJ2-2 TRBV29-1 CSFSSGGPLLNTGELFF TGCAGCTTCTCTAGCGGGGGGCCCCTCCTCAACACCGGGGAGCTGTTTTTT
NA 13 NA TRBJ2-1 TRBV30 CAWDQGYGNEQFF TGTGCCTGGGACCAGGGATATGGGAATGAGCAGTTCTTC
TRBD2 15 few TRBJ2-1 TRBV2 CASRIAGVSSNEQFF TGTGCCAGCAGGATAGCGGGAGTTTCTTCCAATGAGCAGTTCTTC
NA 14 NA TRBJ1-1 TRBV11-2 CASSTRGGLGEAFF TGTGCCAGCAGCACCCGGGGGGGTCTCGGTGAAGCTTTCTTT
NA 14 NA TRBJ2-3 TRBV30 CAWSASRSFDTQYF TGTGCCTGGAGTGCTAGCAGGAGTTTTGATACGCAGTATTTT
TRBD1 13 NA TRBJ1-2 TRBV7-2 CASRVDRDYGYTF TGTGCCAGCAGAGTTGACAGGGACTATGGCTACACCTTC
TRBD2 18 NA TRBJ2-6 TRBV3-1/TRBV3-2 CASSPGLAGLSGANVLTF TGTGCCAGCAGCCCCGGACTAGCGGGTCTCTCCGGGGCCAACGTCCTGACTTTC
TRBD2 18 NA TRBJ2-5 TRBV14 CASSPREVTISVGETQYF TGTGCCAGCAGCCCACGGGAGGTCACCATTTCGGTCGGAGAGACCCAGTACTTC
TRBD1 14 NA TRBJ2-2 TRBV20-1 CSAIDRGNTGELFF TGCAGTGCTATTGACAGGGGGAACACCGGGGAGCTGTTTTTT
TRBD1 13 NA TRBJ1-5 TRBV28 CASSPGQDEHPLF TGTGCCAGCAGTCCGGGACAGGACGAGCACCCCCTTTTT
NA 13 NA TRBJ1-5 TRBV7-9 CASSLARDQPQHF TGTGCCAGCAGCTTAGCGCGTGATCAGCCCCAGCATTTT
NA 13 NA TRBJ1-1 TRBV2 CASNLEKNTEAFF TGTGCCAGCAACCTAGAGAAGAACACTGAAGCTTTCTTT
TRBD1 14 once TRBJ2-7 TRBV2 CASRIQGAAYEQYF TGTGCCAGCAGGATACAGGGGGCCGCCTACGAGCAGTACTTC
TRBD1 16 NA TRBJ1-4 TRBV4-1 CASSQVRGQVNEKLFF TGCGCCAGCAGCCAAGTCCGAGGACAGGTTAATGAAAAACTGTTTTTT
NA 14 NA TRBJ2-7 TRBV7-2 CASSSWGKNNEQYF TGTGCCAGCAGCTCGTGGGGCAAGAACAACGAGCAGTACTTC
NA 13 once TRBJ1-5 TRBV6-6 CASIPGSNQPQHF TGTGCCAGCATTCCCGGTAGCAATCAGCCCCAGCATTTT
TRBD1 16 NA TRBJ2-3 TRBV9 CASSSQMGQSVDTQYF TGTGCCAGCAGCTCCCAGATGGGACAGTCCGTAGATACGCAGTATTTT
NA 14 few TRBJ2-7 TRBV19 CASSKGQGSYEQYF TGTGCCAGTAGTAAGGGGCAGGGTTCCTACGAGCAGTACTTC
TRBD1 15 NA TRBJ1-2 TRBV25-1 CASSGRGQGIGGYTF TGTGCCAGCAGTGGCCGGGGACAGGGGATAGGTGGCTACACCTTC
NA 17 NA TRBJ1-6 TRBV10-3 CAIRDDTRQAVNSPLHF TGTGCCATCAGAGATGATACCCGACAGGCCGTTAATTCACCCCTCCACTTT
NA 16 NA TRBJ2-5 TRBV9 CASSVAGGTPGETQYF TGTGCCAGCAGCGTAGCTGGTGGGACTCCCGGGGAGACCCAGTACTTC
TRBD1 13 NA TRBJ2-7 TRBV6-5 CASRGQTFYEQYF TGTGCCAGCAGGGGACAGACCTTCTACGAGCAGTACTTC
NA 13 NA TRBJ2-1 TRBV19 CASSMAFPNEQFF TGTGCCAGTAGTATGGCCTTCCCCAATGAGCAGTTCTTC
TRBD2 16 NA TRBJ2-1 TRBV5-6 CASSLGLAGGLNEQFF TGTGCCAGCAGCTTAGGACTAGCGGGGGGGCTAAATGAGCAGTTCTTC
TRBD2 16 NA TRBJ2-5 TRBV6-2/TRBV6-3 CASSYDPGGARGAQYF TGTGCCAGCAGTTACGATCCGGGGGGGGCCCGGGGGGCCCAGTACTTC
NA 16 few TRBJ1-2 TRBV10-2 CASSESVSPTGYGYTF TGCGCCAGCAGTGAGTCGGTCAGCCCCACGGGCTATGGCTACACCTTC
TRBD1 16 NA TRBJ1-2 TRBV5-1 CASSTDPGTGGYGYTF TGCGCCAGCAGCACCGACCCCGGGACAGGGGGCTATGGCTACACCTTC
NA 16 NA TRBJ1-1 TRBV11-2 CASSLDRGTMNTEAFF TGTGCCAGCAGCTTAGATCGCGGGACCATGAACACTGAAGCTTTCTTT
TRBD1 14 NA TRBJ1-2 TRBV7-9 CASSFEGQVYGYTF TGTGCCAGCAGCTTCGAGGGACAGGTCTATGGCTACACCTTC
TRBD1 16 NA TRBJ1-2 TRBV28 CASRKSGTGFYYGYTF TGTGCCAGCAGAAAGTCCGGGACAGGGTTTTACTATGGCTACACCTTC
NA 15 NA TRBJ1-5 TRBV4-1 CASSQEVSGSRPQHF TGCGCCAGCAGCCAAGAGGTGTCAGGTTCTCGGCCCCAGCATTTT
TRBD1 16 NA TRBJ2-1 TRBV27 CASSPRQGNIHNEQFF TGTGCCAGCAGTCCCAGACAGGGAAACATACACAATGAGCAGTTCTTC
TRBD1 14 NA TRBJ2-7 TRBV5-1 CASSWGQGLDEQYF TGCGCCAGCAGCTGGGGACAGGGTCTAGACGAGCAGTACTTC
TRBD1 16 once TRBJ2-3 TRBV5-1 CASSLGGTGVGDTQYF TGCGCCAGCAGCTTGGGCGGGACAGGGGTAGGCGATACGCAGTATTTT
NA 15 NA TRBJ2-1 TRBV14 CASSQARPRYNEQFF TGTGCCAGCAGCCAAGCCCGGCCTAGATACAATGAGCAGTTCTTC
NA 13 NA TRBJ1-6 TRBV30 CAWSVPGNSPLHF TGTGCCTGGAGTGTACCAGGGAATTCACCCCTCCACTTT
TRBD1 16 NA TRBJ2-3 TRBV10-3 CAISLSGQVSTDTQYF TGTGCCATCAGTCTGAGCGGACAGGTCTCGACAGATACGCAGTATTTT
TRBD1 16 NA TRBJ1-1 TRBV7-2 CASSLVGTGGGTEAFF TGTGCCAGCAGCTTAGTTGGGACAGGGGGGGGCACTGAAGCTTTCTTT
TRBD2 16 NA TRBJ2-5 TRBV9 CASSVGLRGGRETQYF TGTGCCAGCAGCGTAGGATTACGGGGGGGCCGAGAGACCCAGTACTTC
TRBD2 13 NA TRBJ2-7 TRBV30 CAWRGSGSREQYF TGTGCCTGGAGAGGTAGCGGGAGTAGAGAGCAGTACTTC
NA 14 NA TRBJ1-3 TRBV14 CASSQEILGNTIYF TGTGCCAGCAGCCAAGAGATTCTAGGAAACACCATATATTTT
TRBD1 15 NA TRBJ1-4 TRBV6-5 CASSRTGATNEKLFF TGTGCCAGCAGTAGGACAGGGGCAACTAATGAAAAACTGTTTTTT
TRBD2 18 NA TRBJ2-3 TRBV7-9 CASSLARGWKGTTDTQYF TGTGCCAGCAGCTTAGCGCGGGGGTGGAAGGGGACCACAGATACGCAGTATTTT
TRBD1 15 NA TRBJ1-5 TRBV7-9 CASSAGDRDNQPQHF TGTGCCAGCAGCGCCGGTGACAGGGACAATCAGCCCCAGCATTTT
NA 14 NA TRBJ1-2 TRBV28 CASSLLGSHYGYTF TGTGCCAGCAGTTTGTTGGGCAGTCACTATGGCTACACCTTC
NA 18 NA TRBJ1-2 TRBV4-1 CASSQVGVSLGPNYGYTF TGCGCCAGCAGCCAAGTCGGTGTCTCTTTGGGGCCGAACTATGGCTACACCTTC
NA 17 NA TRBJ1-4 TRBV7-8 CASSLALTQPSNEKLFF TGTGCCAGCAGCTTAGCGCTAACACAGCCGTCTAATGAAAAACTGTTTTTT
NA 14 NA TRBJ1-2 TRBV29-1 CSVTREASNYGYTF TGCAGCGTGACCAGGGAAGCCTCTAACTATGGCTACACCTTC
TRBD1 13 NA TRBJ1-1 TRBV24-1 CATQGQGNTEAFF TGTGCCACCCAGGGACAGGGCAACACTGAAGCTTTCTTT
NA 15 once TRBJ2-7 TRBV7-8 CASSSELGATYEQYF TGTGCCAGCAGCTCCGAGTTGGGCGCAACCTACGAGCAGTACTTC
NA 15 NA TRBJ1-2 TRBV13 CASSLGQGASWGYTF TGTGCCAGCAGCTTAGGACAGGGCGCCTCGTGGGGCTACACCTTC